This TCR beta chain derives from a study of naive and memory T cell subsets. This clonotype was observed a few times. The beta constant-region primer was an equimolar mix of two oligonucleotides covering TRBC1 and TRBC2. Four rounds of PCR amplified the ligated cDNA using nested alpha and beta constant-region primers plus SP2. Via MiXCR, TCRdb re-called the UMI-ligation and nested PCR reads, giving one row per CDR3 protein. The profile shows tens of thousands of distinct CDR3 sequences, approximately 10% of them singletons. From the second PCR step, alpha and beta chains were amplified apart. This clonotype originated in a human donor in good health. Sequencing was done on a sample of naive CD8+ T cells from blood.

CDR3: CASSLRKGGDTQYF. As DNA, the CDR3 is TGTGCCAGCAGCTTGAGAAAGGGGGGAGATACGCAGTATTTT. This rearrangement joins TRBV7-2 to TRBJ2-3; possibly TRBD1 or TRBD2 for D (6 bases each). Germline V gives CDR1 SGHTA, CDR2 FQGNSA. The CDR3 sequence is 14 residues long. Trimming pared 3 bases from V and 5 bases from J, leaving 12 bases between.